Following are 23 T cell receptor beta chains from one sample sequenced in a study of blood T cell repertoires in COVID-19. This table comes from immunoSEQ multiplex PCR, and its TCRdb copy is limited to in-frame clones, with some not included. This table has approximately 180,000 clones, 76% appearing once. The material sequenced was PBMCs or T cells enriched from blood (not recorded which). These receptors originate from a woman aged 50 to 60 with acute COVID-19.

V and J are TRBV5-1 and TRBJ1-1; 9 bases line up with TRBD1. From germline, CDR1 is SGHRS and CDR2 YFSETQ. The CDR3 loop spans 14 amino acids. The ends lost 6 bases at V and 3 bases at J; junction bases unmatched: 6. The DNA for the CDR3 is TGCGCCAGCACCCGACAGGGGGTGGACACTGAAGCTTTCTTT. Translating it yields CASTRQGVDTEAFF.

This clone was picked up a small number of times. This rearrangement joins TRBV5-1 to TRBJ2-4; TRBD1 might be the D (6 bases). CDR1 is SGHRS and CDR2 is YFSETQ in the germline V gene. Trimming removed 2 bases from V and 0 bases from J, with 12 bases in between. The CDR3 length is 16 residues. The CDR3 is CASSLQDRLAKNIQYF. For the CDR3, the DNA is TGCGCCAGCAGCTTACAGGACAGACTAGCCAAAAACATTCAGTACTTC. The full variable domain, rest sourced from reference TRBV5-1 and TRBJ2-4, is KAGVTQTPRYLIKTRGQQVTLSCSPISGHRSVSWYQQTPGQGLQFLFEYFSETQRNKGNFPGRFSGRQFSNSRSEMNVSTLELGDSALYLCASSLQDRLAKNIQYFGAGTRLSVL.

The chain recombines TRBV28 with TRBJ1-4; possible D gene TRBD1, 5 bases. The V end lost 6 bases, the J end lost 8 bases, and 19 bases lay between the germline ends. This CDR3 region has 15 residues. Germline V gene lookup returns CDR1 MDHEN and CDR2 SYDVKM. The CDR3 spells CASRISGGNREKLFF. In DNA form, the CDR3 reads TGTGCCAGCAGGATTTCCGGGGGAAATAGAGAAAAACTGTTTTTT.

There are a few counts of this clone. Written as DNA, the CDR3 is TGTGCCAGCAGTTCCCTAGGGGGTTTTAATCAGCCCCAGCATTTT. This encodes CASSSLGGFNQPQHF. V is TRBV27 and J is TRBJ1-5; maybe TRBD1 (6 bases). The CDR3 sequence is 15 residues long. Looked up from germline, CDR1 is MNHEY and CDR2 is SMNVEV (reference sequence). The germline V and J ends were trimmed by 4 bases and 4 bases, with 14 bases remaining between them.

The chain has TRBV19 and TRBJ2-1; 14 bases map to TRBD2. The germline V gene has CDR1 LNHDA and CDR2 SQIVND (reference sequence). V was pared by 10 bases and J by 0 bases, with 8 bases of the junction left unmatched. This CDR3 spans 17 amino acids. In DNA, the CDR3 is TGTGCCACCTGGGGACTAGCGGGGGCTAGCTCCTACAATGAGCAGTTCTTC. Its protein is CATWGLAGASSYNEQFF.

In this sample, this clone turned up a few times. V gene TRBV4-2 combines with J gene TRBJ2-5; the match to TRBD1 covers 10 bases. Germline CDR1 LGHNA, CDR2 YNFKEQ. The J segment lost 1 base and the V segment lost 0 bases, leaving 2 bases of the junction unmatched. The CDR3 contains 16 residues. CDR3: CASSQEGQGTQETQYF. The CDR3 nucleotides read TGTGCCAGCAGCCAAGAGGGACAGGGGACCCAAGAGACCCAGTACTTC.

The V gene is TRBV27, the J gene TRBJ2-1; D remains ambiguous. Germline V gene lookup returns CDR1 MNHEY and CDR2 SMNVEV (reference sequence). This CDR3 has 15 residues. V lost 2 bases and J lost 3, with 11 bases in between. The CDR3 is CASSLSDPLYNEQFF. CDR3 nucleotide sequence: TGTGCCAGCAGTTTAAGCGATCCCCTCTACAATGAGCAGTTCTTC.

The chain carries TRBV7-9 and TRBJ1-5; the match to TRBD1 covers 10 bases. Germline V gives CDR1 SEHNR, CDR2 FQNEAQ (reference sequence). The CDR3 is 17 residues long. With V trimmed by 4 bases and J by 0 bases, 6 bases remained unmatched. The CDR3 region has the DNA TGTGCCAGCAGCTCGTGGACAGGGGGATATAGCAATCAGCCCCAGCATTTT. Its protein is CASSSWTGGYSNQPQHF.

V gene TRBV12-3 or TRBV12-4 combines with J gene TRBJ1-2; D is unclear. V was trimmed by 6 bases and J by 4 bases, leaving 12 bases between them. The CDR3 covers 13 residues. The CDR3 sequence is CASSPIGGYGYTF. DNA of the CDR3: TGTGCCAGCAGCCCCATCGGTGGCTATGGCTACACCTTC.

The chain couples TRBV24-1 to TRBJ2-1; no clear D gene. CDR1 is KGHDR and CDR2 is SFDVKD in the germline V gene. The CDR3 runs to 11 residues. Trimming removed 0 bases from V and 9 bases from J, with 2 bases in between. Here the CDR3 reads CATSDLREQFF. As DNA, the CDR3 is TGTGCCACCAGTGATTTGCGTGAGCAGTTCTTC.

The chain links TRBV5-6 to TRBJ1-1; D is unresolved. The CDR3 consists of 15 residues. Germline CDR1 reads SGHDT; CDR2 reads YYEEEE. With 0 bases removed from V and 0 bases from J, the gap between germline ends came to 9 bases. CDR3 protein: CASSLVSYLNTEAFF. CDR3 nucleotides: TGTGCCAGCAGCTTGGTGTCCTACCTGAACACTGAAGCTTTCTTT.

The chain has TRBV5-6 and TRBJ1-6; TRBD1 matches at 8 bases. The germline V gene encodes CDR1 SGHDT and CDR2 YYEEEE. Trimming removed 6 bases from V and 10 bases from J; junction bases left unmatched: 18. The CDR3 is 17 residues long. CDR3 DNA sequence: TGTGCCAGCATCAGCTTCCGACAGGGGAGCATCGGATCACCCCTCCACTTT. The encoded protein is CASISFRQGSIGSPLHF.

This chain joins TRBV4-1 and TRBJ2-4; 10 nucleotides align to TRBD1. Germline-derived CDR1 and CDR2 are MGHRA and YSYEKL. The V segment lost 3 bases and the J segment 3 bases; nucleotides outside the gene matches: 8. The CDR3 is 17 amino acids. For the CDR3, the DNA is TGCGCCAGCAGCCACCCAAAGGGGGACAGGGGCAAAAACATTCAGTACTTC. This sequence encodes CASSHPKGDRGKNIQYF.

This chain links TRBV4-3 with TRBJ2-3; D possibly corresponds to TRBD2 (5 bases). The CDR3 sequence is 15 residues long. The V end lost 2 bases, the J end lost 2 bases, and 11 bases lay between the germline ends. Germline CDR1 is LGHNA and CDR2 is YSLEER. The CDR3 loop reads CASSQNSASTDTQYF. In DNA, the CDR3 is TGCGCCAGCAGCCAAAATAGCGCTTCCACAGATACGCAGTATTTT.

A remark on this clone: At one end, the junction sequence differs from germline, possibly due to a read error. The V and J genes are TRBV7-7 and TRBJ2-2; D gene unclear. CDR1 and CDR2 (germline): SSHAT, FNYEAQ (reference sequence). The CDR3 is 13 residues long. The CDR3 spells CASSFEASGELFF. The CDR3 DNA reads as TGTGCTAGCAGCTTTGAAGCATCCGGGGAGCTGTTTTTT.

The chain links TRBV5-8 to TRBJ1-5, with D tentatively TRBD1 (5 bases). Germline V lookup: CDR1 SGHTS, CDR2 YDEGEE. The V end was cut by 2 bases, the J end by 2 bases, with 11 bases between. The length of the CDR3 is 15 residues. The CDR3 loop reads CASSFMWGGNQPQHF. The CDR3 nucleotides are TGTGCCAGCAGCTTCATGTGGGGCGGCAATCAGCCCCAGCATTTT.

This clone is a singleton in its sample. V gene TRBV10-3 combines with J gene TRBJ1-1, with 7 nucleotides matching TRBD1. The germline gives CDR1 ENHRY, CDR2 SYGVKD. With 2 bases clipped from V and 1 base from J, the junction kept 4 bases outside the gene matches. The CDR3 has 15 residues. DNA for the CDR3: TGTGCCATCAGTGAGGCGACAGGGACGAACACTGAAGCTTTCTTT. It specifies CAISEATGTNTEAFF.

The chain recombines TRBV28 with TRBJ1-4, with D perhaps matching TRBD1 (6 bases). Trimming pared 0 bases from V and 8 bases from J, leaving 13 bases between. From germline, CDR1 is MDHEN and CDR2 SYDVKM. CDR3 size: 15 residues. The DNA of the CDR3 is TGTGCCAGCAGTTTATGGTCAGGGGCTCGGGAAAAACTGTTTTTT. It encodes CASSLWSGAREKLFF.

This chain uses TRBV7-2 with TRBJ1-5; 10 bases match TRBD1. The CDR3 contains 17 residues. The junction had 12 bases not matched to a gene; V was cut back by 6 bases and J by 4 bases. Germline V gives CDR1 SGHTA, CDR2 FQGNSA. The CDR3 region has the DNA TGTGCCAGCAGTTGGGAGACAGGGGGCTTGGGGAATCAGCCCCAGCATTTT. Protein: CASSWETGGLGNQPQHF. The whole variable domain, filled in from reference TRBV7-2 and TRBJ1-5, reads GAGVSQSPSNKVTEKGKDVELRCDPISGHTALYWYRQSLGQGLEFLIYFQGNSAPDKSGLPSDRFSAERTGGSVSTLTIQRTQQEDSAVYLCASSWETGGLGNQPQHFGDGTRLSIL.

The chain links TRBV5-4 to TRBJ2-3; D unclear. V was clipped by 4 bases and J by 4 bases, with 10 bases between them. CDR1 is SGHNT and CDR2 is YYREEE in the germline V gene (reference sequence). There are 13 residues in the CDR3. CDR3 region: CASSLSWSDTQYF. In DNA form, the CDR3 reads TGTGCCAGCAGCCTGAGTTGGTCAGATACGCAGTATTTT.

The rearrangement links TRBV4-1 to TRBJ2-2; a weak D match, TRBD2 (6 bases). V lost 0 bases and J lost 5, with 13 bases in between. CDR1 is MGHRA and CDR2 is YSYEKL in the germline V gene. This CDR3 has 16 amino acids. In nucleotides, the CDR3 is TGCGCCAGCAGCCAAGACGCGGGGCGGTATACCGGGGAGCTGTTTTTT. Translating gives CASSQDAGRYTGELFF.

The rearrangement uses TRBV18 and TRBJ2-1, with D possibly being TRBD2 (6 bases). The CDR3 is 17 residues long. The V gene's germline CDR1 is KGHSH and CDR2 LQKENI. V was pared by 1 base and J by 0 bases, with 13 bases between. This CDR3 reads CASSPRVAGSSYNEQFF. In nucleotides, the CDR3 is TGTGCCAGCTCACCACGGGTAGCCGGGAGCTCCTACAATGAGCAGTTCTTC.

This clone showed up just a few times. The chain carries TRBV11-3 and TRBJ2-2; 7 bases are a match to TRBD1. CDR3 length equals 15 residues. The trim removed 3 bases at V and 3 bases at J, leaving 4 bases unmatched. Germline V gives CDR1 SGHNT, CDR2 YENEEA. CDR3 in DNA: TGTGCCAGCAGCTTTAAGGGGGCGGACACCGGGGAGCTGTTTTTT. The encoded protein is CASSFKGADTGELFF.